The 25 T cell receptor beta chains presented below share a single source sample, sequenced in a study of cytomegalovirus exposure and HLA in healthy donors. The PCR used 60 Vbeta and 13 Jbeta primers. The protocol was immunoSEQ multiplex PCR, while the TCRdb copy is restricted to in-frame clones and leaves out a portion. The sample lists over 100,000 clones; around 70% were seen once. Material: PBMCs. The receptor source for this set is a woman in her 70s in good health and CMV-seropositive.

This chain uses TRBV5-1 with TRBJ1-1; the D gene is possibly TRBD1 (6 bases). V was trimmed by 0 bases and J by 3 bases, leaving 27 bases between them. Germline V gene sequence: CDR1 SGHRS, CDR2 YFSETQ. The CDR3 has 20 residues. The CDR3 DNA is TGCGCCAGCAGCTTGGCCAGGACTGGTTTGATGGACAGTTCTGACACTGAAGCTTTCTTT. Translating gives CASSLARTGLMDSSDTEAFF.

The CDR3 DNA follows: TGTGCCAGCAGCCCACAGATCGGAGGAGAGCAGTTCTTC. Translation: CASSPQIGGEQFF. This chain links TRBV7-2 with TRBJ2-1; D possibly corresponds to TRBD2 (5 bases). Germline assignment: CDR1 SGHTA and CDR2 FQGNSA. This CDR3 is 13 amino acids long. V was clipped by 5 bases and J by 10 bases, with 15 bases between them. Supplemented by reference TRBV7-2 and TRBJ2-1, the full variable domain reads GAGVSQSPSNKVTEKGKDVELRCDPISGHTALYWYRQSLGQGLEFLIYFQGNSAPDKSGLPSDRFSAERTGGSVSTLTIQRTQQEDSAVYLCASSPQIGGEQFFGPGTRLTVL.

This clone has more than one count but fewer than ten. This chain connects TRBV5-4 to TRBJ2-7; 9 nucleotides align to TRBD1. J lost 0 bases, V lost 2 bases, and 9 bases had no gene match. Germline CDR1 reads SGHNT; CDR2 reads YYREEE (reference sequence). This CDR3 region has 17 residues. The CDR3 DNA reads TGTGCCAGCAGCTTCGGACAGGGGCTACAATACTCCTACGAGCAGTACTTC. Its translation: CASSFGQGLQYSYEQYF.

Only a few counts were recorded for this clone. V usage is TRBV25-1 and J usage is TRBJ1-5; 8 nucleotides agree with TRBD1. The germline gives CDR1 MGHDK, CDR2 SYGVNS. V shed 4 bases, J shed 2 bases, and the junction held 1 base outside the gene matches. This CDR3 region has 14 residues. The DNA of the CDR3 is TGTGCCAGCAGTGCAGGGGGCGGCAATCAGCCCCAGCATTTT. Its protein is CASSAGGGNQPQHF. The whole variable domain, remainder taken from reference TRBV25-1 and TRBJ1-5, is EADIYQTPRYLVIGTGKKITLECSQTMGHDKMYWYQQDPGMELHLIHYSYGVNSTEKGDLSSESTVSRIRTEHFPLTLESARPSHTSQYLCASSAGGGNQPQHFGDGTRLSIL.

The chain employs TRBV30 and TRBJ1-6; D perhaps matches TRBD1 (6 bases). V was clipped by 0 bases and J by 8 bases, with 14 bases between them. The CDR3 is 15 amino acids. Germline V gives CDR1 GTSNPN, CDR2 SVGIG (reference sequence). The DNA for the CDR3 is TGTGCCTGGAGTGTAACCGGTACAGGGTATTCACCCCTCCACTTT. Protein product: CAWSVTGTGYSPLHF.

V is TRBV10-3 and J is TRBJ1-1, with D tentatively TRBD1 (6 bases). The germline gives CDR1 ENHRY, CDR2 SYGVKD. V lost 10 bases to trimming and J lost 2 bases, with 11 bases between them. This CDR3 contains 12 residues. The CDR3 DNA is TGTGCCACGAGGACAGCAAACACTGAAGCTTTCTTT. Translation gives CATRTANTEAFF.

The chain combines TRBV7-9 with TRBJ2-5; 9 bases map to TRBD2. Germline CDR1 reads SEHNR; CDR2 reads FQNEAQ (reference sequence). This CDR3 has 15 residues. J gave up 7 bases and V 1 base, and 7 bases lay outside the gene matches. CDR3 in amino acids: CASSLDGGGAGTQYF. The CDR3 coding sequence is TGTGCCAGCAGCTTAGACGGCGGGGGGGCTGGGACCCAGTACTTC.

This chain connects TRBV11-2 to TRBJ1-1, with D possibly matching TRBD1 (5 bases). The V and J ends lost 5 bases and 4 bases respectively, with 11 bases between them. The CDR3 is made up of 13 amino acids. Germline loops: CDR1 SGHAT, CDR2 FQNNGV. CDR3 sequence reads: CASSPPGGTEAFF. The CDR3 coding sequence is TGTGCCAGCAGCCCCCCCGGGGGCACTGAAGCTTTCTTT. Supplemented by reference TRBV11-2 and TRBJ1-1, the full variable domain reads EAGVAQSPRYKIIEKRQSVAFWCNPISGHATLYWYQQILGQGPKLLIQFQNNGVVDDSQLPKDRFSAERLKGVDSTLKIQPAKLEDSAVYLCASSPPGGTEAFFGQGTRLTVV.

The V call is TRBV5-1, the J call TRBJ1-6, with D possibly TRBD1 on 6 matching bases. Germline CDR1 is SGHRS and CDR2 is YFSETQ. The CDR3 length is 17 residues. Trimming left V 0 bases short and J 2 bases short, with 12 bases between. This CDR3 is CASSLGQAGTYNSPLHF. The CDR3 DNA sequence: TGCGCCAGCAGCTTGGGACAGGCGGGCACCTATAATTCACCCCTCCACTTT. The entire variable domain, with the rest obtained from reference TRBV5-1 and TRBJ1-6, is as follows: KAGVTQTPRYLIKTRGQQVTLSCSPISGHRSVSWYQQTPGQGLQFLFEYFSETQRNKGNFPGRFSGRQFSNSRSEMNVSTLELGDSALYLCASSLGQAGTYNSPLHFGNGTRLTVT.

As to this clone: At the DNA level, this CDR3 is encoded by other sequences in the same sample as well. This chain joins TRBV29-1 and TRBJ1-1; D not certain. The V and J ends lost 6 bases and 4 bases respectively, with 6 bases between them. The CDR3 sequence is 10 residues long. Germline CDR1 reads SQVTM; CDR2 reads ANQGSEA. CDR3 sequence: CSVSSTEAFF. The CDR3 DNA sequence: TGCAGCGTATCGAGCACTGAAGCTTTCTTT. The full variable domain, in which reference TRBV29-1 and TRBJ1-1 provide the parts outside the CDR3, is SAVISQKPSRDICQRGTSLTIQCQVDSQVTMMFWYRQQPGQSLTLIATANQGSEATYESGFVIDKFPISRPNLTFSTLTVSNMSPEDSSIYLCSVSSTEAFFGQGTRLTVV.

This clone was picked up one time. This chain links TRBV19 with TRBJ1-4; possible D gene TRBD1, 6 bases. This CDR3 has 15 amino acids. V was pared by 6 bases and J by 7 bases, with 18 bases between. Germline V lookup: CDR1 LNHDA, CDR2 SQIVND (reference sequence). CDR3 nucleotides: TGTGCCAGTAGCTCCGTACAGGGATCAGGTGAAAAACTGTTTTTT. Translation gives CASSSVQGSGEKLFF.

The chain recombines TRBV7-9 with TRBJ1-4; D is perhaps TRBD1 (6 bases). Trimming removed 1 base from V and 3 bases from J, with 9 bases in between. CDR3 size: 15 residues. Germline CDR1 is SEHNR and CDR2 is FQNEAQ (reference sequence). The CDR3: CASSLDTGSNEKLFF. The CDR3 DNA reads TGTGCCAGCAGCTTAGATACAGGGTCTAATGAAAAACTGTTTTTT. Filled out from reference TRBV7-9 and TRBJ1-4, the complete variable domain reads DTGVSQNPRHKITKRGQNVTFRCDPISEHNRLYWYRQTLGQGPEFLTYFQNEAQLEKSRLLSDRFSAERPKGSFSTLEIQRTEQGDSAMYLCASSLDTGSNEKLFFGSGTQLSVL.

This chain links TRBV5-1 with TRBJ1-2; D possibly corresponds to TRBD1 (6 bases). Germline V gene lookup returns CDR1 SGHRS and CDR2 YFSETQ. The CDR3 covers 15 residues. Trimming shortened V by 0 bases and J by 1 base, and 10 bases separated the two germline ends. The CDR3 DNA reads as TGCGCCAGCAGCTTGGCAGGGGAGCGTAACTATGGCTACACCTTC. Protein sequence: CASSLAGERNYGYTF. The whole variable domain, filled in from reference TRBV5-1 and TRBJ1-2, reads KAGVTQTPRYLIKTRGQQVTLSCSPISGHRSVSWYQQTPGQGLQFLFEYFSETQRNKGNFPGRFSGRQFSNSRSEMNVSTLELGDSALYLCASSLAGERNYGYTFGSGTRLTVV.

This clone was observed a single time. The rearrangement uses TRBV7-8 and TRBJ2-5, with TRBD2 matching 12 bases. CDR3 length equals 16 residues. From germline, CDR1 is SGHVS and CDR2 FQNEAQ. The V and J ends lost 6 bases and 1 base, in that order; junction bases with no gene match: 6. The CDR3 is CASRPSGGAPQETQYF. The CDR3 region has the DNA TGTGCCAGCAGACCTAGCGGGGGGGCCCCCCAAGAGACCCAGTACTTC.

This chain connects TRBV10-3 to TRBJ2-7; D perhaps matches TRBD1 (5 bases). Germline V lookup: CDR1 ENHRY, CDR2 SYGVKD. The CDR3 is 13 residues long. Trimming pared 6 bases from V and 6 bases from J, leaving 15 bases between. The CDR3 DNA reads as TGTGCCATCAGGCCCAGGGATCCAGGCGAGCAGTACTTC. Encoded protein: CAIRPRDPGEQYF.

This clone appeared a few times. This chain uses TRBV7-6 with TRBJ2-7; D may be TRBD1 (5 bases). The CDR3 runs 12 residues. Germline loops: CDR1 SGHVS, CDR2 FNYEAQ. Trimming left V 5 bases short and J 6 bases short, with 11 bases between. CDR3 amino acids: CASSATQGEQYF. The CDR3 bases are TGTGCCAGCAGCGCTACGCAGGGCGAGCAGTACTTC.

This chain uses TRBV30 with TRBJ2-1; TRBD2 matches at 8 bases. CDR1 GTSNPN and CDR2 SVGIG come from the germline V gene (reference sequence). CDR3 size: 14 residues. V shed 3 bases, J shed 1 base, and the junction held 2 bases outside the gene matches. In DNA form, the CDR3 reads TGTGCCTGGAGCCTAGCGGGTTCCTACAATGAGCAGTTCTTC. As protein: CAWSLAGSYNEQFF.

V and J are TRBV30 and TRBJ1-4; D not resolved. The CDR3 length is 13 residues. Germline V gene data show CDR1 as GTSNPN and CDR2 as SVGIG (reference sequence). Trimming removed 1 base from V and 7 bases from J, with 10 bases in between. CDR3 sequence: CAWSAQSGEKLFF. For the CDR3, the DNA is TGTGCCTGGAGTGCACAGAGTGGTGAAAAACTGTTTTTT.

The chain employs TRBV18 and TRBJ1-5, with TRBD1 matching over 7 bases. This CDR3 comprises 13 residues. Trimming removed 3 bases from V and 7 bases from J; junction bases left unmatched: 3. Germline V gene lookup returns CDR1 KGHSH and CDR2 LQKENI. The CDR3 DNA sequence: TGTGCCAGCTCACCCGACAGGGACCAGCCCCAGCATTTT. It is translated as CASSPDRDQPQHF.

The rearrangement uses TRBV4-1 and TRBJ2-7; 8 positions agree with TRBD1. J lost 2 bases, V lost 0 bases, and 6 bases had no gene match. This CDR3 region has 16 residues. The germline gives CDR1 MGHRA, CDR2 YSYEKL. CDR3 bases: TGCGCCAGCAGCCAAGATCAGGGGGCTAGCACCTACGAGCAGTACTTC. Residues: CASSQDQGASTYEQYF.

This clone was found once. V is TRBV5-1 and J is TRBJ2-3; D call uncertain. Deletions cut 1 base from V and 4 bases from J, with 13 bases between. This CDR3 has 15 amino acids. Germline V gene sequence: CDR1 SGHRS, CDR2 YFSETQ. In nucleotides, the CDR3 is TGCGCCAGCAGCTTGCCCCAGGTGGGCCCAGATACGCAGTATTTT. It yields the protein CASSLPQVGPDTQYF.

This chain links TRBV7-9 with TRBJ1-1; 7 bases map to TRBD1. Germline V gene sequence: CDR1 SEHNR, CDR2 FQNEAQ (reference sequence). The CDR3 sequence is 13 residues long. The V and J ends lost 3 bases and 8 bases, in that order; junction bases with no gene match: 6. CDR3 coding DNA: TGTGCCAGCAGCTTCTCTAGGGGACAGGAAGCTTTCTTT. Protein: CASSFSRGQEAFF.

The chain couples TRBV4-2 to TRBJ1-2, with 11 positions matching TRBD1. Germline-derived CDR1 and CDR2 are LGHNA and YNFKEQ. This CDR3 has 18 residues. V shed 3 bases and J 7 bases; nucleotides not matched to a gene: 16. Here the CDR3 reads CASSQGPFSGTGGAGYTF. CDR3 bases: TGTGCCAGCAGCCAGGGACCCTTCTCCGGGACAGGGGGTGCTGGCTACACCTTC.

The chain recombines TRBV30 with TRBJ1-1; TRBD1 is a possible D gene (5 bases). The CDR3 is 13 residues long. In germline, CDR1 is GTSNPN, CDR2 SVGIG (reference sequence). V lost 3 bases, J lost 1 base, and 9 bases lay in between. CDR3 residues: CAWSYQGNTEAFF. CDR3 DNA sequence: TGTGCCTGGAGCTACCAGGGGAACACTGAAGCTTTCTTT.

V gene TRBV27 combines with J gene TRBJ1-6; D not resolved. Germline CDR1 is MNHEY and CDR2 is SMNVEV (reference sequence). The CDR3 consists of 14 residues. Trimming left V 2 bases short and J 14 bases short, with 16 bases between. This chain's CDR3 is CASSLRLEIHSLHF. In DNA form, the CDR3 reads TGTGCCAGCAGTTTAAGACTTGAAATTCATTCCCTCCACTTT.